Detailed here is one T cell receptor beta chain. Original analysis: Scientists estimated how many nucleated cells there were by amplifying reference gene primers. Assay used: immunoSEQ multiplex PCR; TCRdb lists only in-frame clones, some missing. V and J calls and clone size are given by that table; D and trimming were obtained from the DNA. Of roughly 320,000 clones in the sample, more than 85% were seen once. This sample was taken from a study of blood T cell repertoires in COVID-19. For the study at large: Both acute and convalescent COVID-19 samples were obtained from the United States, Italy and Spain. The analysed material was cDNA or gDNA that came from T cells, B-cell-depleted T cells, or PBMCs.

Trimming took 3 bases from V and 10 from J, leaving 9 bases between them. CDR3 length: 11 residues. The source material was peripheral blood. The rearrangement uses TRBV12-3 or TRBV12-4 and TRBJ1-1, with no clear D. This receptor was identified in a man in his 70s with acute or convalescent COVID-19. As DNA, the CDR3 is TGTGCCAGCAGTTTTTCGAGGCCAGCTTTCTTT. Residues: CASSFSRPAFF.